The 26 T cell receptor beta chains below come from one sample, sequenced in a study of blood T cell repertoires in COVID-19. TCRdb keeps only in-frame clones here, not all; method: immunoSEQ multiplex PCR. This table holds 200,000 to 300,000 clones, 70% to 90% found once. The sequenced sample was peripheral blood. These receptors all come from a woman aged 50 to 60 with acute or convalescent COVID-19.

As DNA, the CDR3 is TGTGCCACCAGTGGGAGTTTACAAAGTCTAGCGGCTTACACAGATACGCAGTATTTT. Translating gives CATSGSLQSLAAYTDTQYF. The V call is TRBV24-1, the J call TRBJ2-3, with 7 bases matching TRBD2. The CDR3 length is 19 residues. Germline V gene lookup returns CDR1 KGHDR and CDR2 SFDVKD. V was pared by 5 bases and J by 2 bases, with 18 bases of the junction left unmatched.

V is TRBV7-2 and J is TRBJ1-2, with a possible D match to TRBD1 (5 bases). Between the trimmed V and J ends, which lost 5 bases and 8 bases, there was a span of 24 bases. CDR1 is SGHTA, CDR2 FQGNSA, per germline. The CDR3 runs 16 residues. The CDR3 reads CASSRDLESGRDGYTF. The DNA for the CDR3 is TGTGCCAGCAGCCGTGACCTAGAATCGGGGCGGGACGGCTACACCTTC.

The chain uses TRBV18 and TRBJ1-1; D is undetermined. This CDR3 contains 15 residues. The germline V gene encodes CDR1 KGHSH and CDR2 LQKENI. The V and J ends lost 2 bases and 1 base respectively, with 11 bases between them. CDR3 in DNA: TGTGCCAGCTCACCAACCGCGGCCAGGAACACTGAAGCTTTCTTT. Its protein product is CASSPTAARNTEAFF.

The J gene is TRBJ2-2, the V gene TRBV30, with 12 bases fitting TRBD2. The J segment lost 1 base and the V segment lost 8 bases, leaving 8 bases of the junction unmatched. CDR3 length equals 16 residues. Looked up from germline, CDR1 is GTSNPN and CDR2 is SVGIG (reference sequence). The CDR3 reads CANRLAGAWNTGELFF. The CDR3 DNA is TGTGCCAATAGACTAGCGGGAGCGTGGAACACCGGGGAGCTGTTTTTT. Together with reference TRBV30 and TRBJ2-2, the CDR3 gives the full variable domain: SQTIHQWPATLVQPVGSPLSLECTVEGTSNPNLYWYRQAAGRGLQLLFYSVGIGQISSEVPQNLSASRPQDRQFILSSKKLLLSDSGFYLCANRLAGAWNTGELFFGEGSRLTVL.

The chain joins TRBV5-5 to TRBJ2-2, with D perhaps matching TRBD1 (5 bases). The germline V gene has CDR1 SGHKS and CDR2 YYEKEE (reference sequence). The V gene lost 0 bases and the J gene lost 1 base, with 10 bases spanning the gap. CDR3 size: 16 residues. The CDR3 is CASSLVGAGNTGELFF. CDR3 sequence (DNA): TGTGCCAGCAGCTTGGTTGGGGCAGGGAACACCGGGGAGCTGTTTTTT.

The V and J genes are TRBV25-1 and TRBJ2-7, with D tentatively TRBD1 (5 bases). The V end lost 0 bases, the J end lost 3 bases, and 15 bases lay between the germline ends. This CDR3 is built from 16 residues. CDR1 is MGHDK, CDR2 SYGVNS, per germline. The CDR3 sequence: CASSEYRLGVHYEQYF. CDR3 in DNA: TGTGCCAGCAGTGAATATAGGTTAGGGGTCCACTACGAGCAGTACTTC.

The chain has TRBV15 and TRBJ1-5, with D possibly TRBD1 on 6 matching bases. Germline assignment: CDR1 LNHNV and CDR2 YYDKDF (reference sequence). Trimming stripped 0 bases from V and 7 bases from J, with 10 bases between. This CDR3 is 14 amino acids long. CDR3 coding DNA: TGTGCCACCAGCAGAGAACAGGGCCGGCAGCCCCAGCATTTT. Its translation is CATSREQGRQPQHF.

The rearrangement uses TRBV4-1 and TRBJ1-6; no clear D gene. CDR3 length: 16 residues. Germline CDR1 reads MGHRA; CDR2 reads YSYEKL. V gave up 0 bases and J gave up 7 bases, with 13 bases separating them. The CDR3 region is CASSQDRGFRNSPLHF. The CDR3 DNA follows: TGCGCCAGCAGCCAAGATCGAGGGTTTCGGAATTCACCCCTCCACTTT.

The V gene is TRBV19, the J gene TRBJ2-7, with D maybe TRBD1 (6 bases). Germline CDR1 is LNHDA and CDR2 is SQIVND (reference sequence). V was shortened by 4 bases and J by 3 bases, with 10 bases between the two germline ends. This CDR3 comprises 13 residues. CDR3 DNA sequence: TGTGCCAGTAGTAGACAGGTTCTCTACGAGCAGTACTTC. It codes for CASSRQVLYEQYF.

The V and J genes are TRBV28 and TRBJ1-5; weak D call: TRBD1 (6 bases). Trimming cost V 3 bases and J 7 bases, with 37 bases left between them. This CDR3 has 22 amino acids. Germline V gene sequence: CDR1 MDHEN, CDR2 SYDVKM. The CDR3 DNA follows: TGTGCCAGCAGTTTGGGGTGGGTGTTATCGTTACGGGACACTAAAGGAAACCAGCCCCAGCATTTT. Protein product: CASSLGWVLSLRDTKGNQPQHF.

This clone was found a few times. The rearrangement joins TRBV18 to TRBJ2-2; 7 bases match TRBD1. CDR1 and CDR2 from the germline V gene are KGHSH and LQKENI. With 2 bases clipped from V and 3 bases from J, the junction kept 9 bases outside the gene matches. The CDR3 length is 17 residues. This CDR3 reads CASSPSNRGSDTGELFF. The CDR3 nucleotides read TGTGCCAGCTCACCATCTAACAGGGGATCGGACACCGGGGAGCTGTTTTTT.

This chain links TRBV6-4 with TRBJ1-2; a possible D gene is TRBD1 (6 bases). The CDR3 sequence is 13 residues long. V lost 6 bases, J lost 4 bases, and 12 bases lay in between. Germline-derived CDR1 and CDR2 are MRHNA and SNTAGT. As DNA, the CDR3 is TGTGCCAGCAGACAGACAGGCAGCTATGGCTACACCTTC. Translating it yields CASRQTGSYGYTF.

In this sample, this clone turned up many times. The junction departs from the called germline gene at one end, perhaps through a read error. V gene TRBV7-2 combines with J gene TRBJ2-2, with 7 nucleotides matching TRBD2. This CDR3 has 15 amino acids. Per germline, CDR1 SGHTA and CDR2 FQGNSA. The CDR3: CASRAGVGDTGELFF. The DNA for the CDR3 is TGTGCGAGCAGGGCGGGAGTTGGGGACACCGGGGAGCTGTTTTTT.

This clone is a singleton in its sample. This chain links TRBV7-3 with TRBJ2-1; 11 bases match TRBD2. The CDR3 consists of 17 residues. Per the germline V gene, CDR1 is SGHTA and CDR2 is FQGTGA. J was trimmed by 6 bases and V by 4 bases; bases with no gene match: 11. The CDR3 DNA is TGTGCCAGCAGCTCTATAGCGGGAGGGCTGGGGAGCAATGAGCAGTTCTTC. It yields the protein CASSSIAGGLGSNEQFF.

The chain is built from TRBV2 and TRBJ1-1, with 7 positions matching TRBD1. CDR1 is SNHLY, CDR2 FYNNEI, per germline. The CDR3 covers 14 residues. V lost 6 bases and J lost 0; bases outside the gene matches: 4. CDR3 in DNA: TGTGCCAGCAGAAGGGGACAGTTGAACACTGAAGCTTTCTTT. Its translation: CASRRGQLNTEAFF.

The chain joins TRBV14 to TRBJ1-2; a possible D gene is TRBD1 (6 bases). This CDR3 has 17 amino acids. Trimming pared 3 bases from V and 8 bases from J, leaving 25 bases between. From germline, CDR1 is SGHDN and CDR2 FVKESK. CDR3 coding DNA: TGTGCCAGCAGCCACCCTGGTGTAGGACAGACCTCGGGCGGCTACACCTTC. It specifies CASSHPGVGQTSGGYTF.

The CDR3 nucleotides read TGTGCCAGCAGCCTCATAACCGGGGCTTTCTTT. Translated, it gives CASSLITGAFF. The chain links TRBV7-9 to TRBJ1-1; D gene uncertain. V lost 5 bases, J lost 11 bases, and 12 bases lay in between. This CDR3 region has 11 residues. Germline assignment: CDR1 SEHNR and CDR2 FQNEAQ (reference sequence).

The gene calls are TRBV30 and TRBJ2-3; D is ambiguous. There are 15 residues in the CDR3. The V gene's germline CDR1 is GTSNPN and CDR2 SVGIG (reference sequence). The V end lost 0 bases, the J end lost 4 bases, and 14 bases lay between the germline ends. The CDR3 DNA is TGTGCCTGGAGTGTGATAGGTCTAGACGCAGATACGCAGTATTTT. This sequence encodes CAWSVIGLDADTQYF.

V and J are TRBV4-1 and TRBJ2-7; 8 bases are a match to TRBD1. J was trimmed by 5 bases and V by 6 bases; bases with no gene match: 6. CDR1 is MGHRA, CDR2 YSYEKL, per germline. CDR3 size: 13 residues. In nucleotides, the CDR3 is TGCGCCAGCAGACAATCGGGACAGGACGAGCAGTACTTC. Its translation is CASRQSGQDEQYF.

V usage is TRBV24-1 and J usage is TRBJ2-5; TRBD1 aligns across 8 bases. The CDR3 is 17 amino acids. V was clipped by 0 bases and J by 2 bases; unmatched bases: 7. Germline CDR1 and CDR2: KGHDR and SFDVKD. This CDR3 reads CATSDLGNRGAQETQYF. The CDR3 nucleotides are TGTGCCACCAGTGATTTGGGAAACAGGGGGGCACAAGAGACCCAGTACTTC.

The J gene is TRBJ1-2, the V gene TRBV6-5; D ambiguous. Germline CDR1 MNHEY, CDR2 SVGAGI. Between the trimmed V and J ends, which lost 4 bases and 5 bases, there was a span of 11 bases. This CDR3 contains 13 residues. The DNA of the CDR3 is TGTGCCAGCAGTTTATTGGGCCAGTATGGCTACACCTTC. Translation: CASSLLGQYGYTF.

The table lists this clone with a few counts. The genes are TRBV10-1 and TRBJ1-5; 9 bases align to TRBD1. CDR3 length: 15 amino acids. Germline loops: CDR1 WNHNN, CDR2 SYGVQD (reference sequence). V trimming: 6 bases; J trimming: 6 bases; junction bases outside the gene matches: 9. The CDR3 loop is CASSERQGVRQPQHF. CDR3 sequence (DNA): TGCGCCAGCAGCGAGAGACAGGGGGTCCGTCAGCCCCAGCATTTT.

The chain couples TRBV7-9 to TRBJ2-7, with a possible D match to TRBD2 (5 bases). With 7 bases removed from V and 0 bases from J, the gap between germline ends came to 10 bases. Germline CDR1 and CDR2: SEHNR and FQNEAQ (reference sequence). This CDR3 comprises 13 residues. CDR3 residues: CASNDGNSYEQYF. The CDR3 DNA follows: TGTGCCAGCAACGACGGGAACTCCTACGAGCAGTACTTC.

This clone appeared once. The CDR3 protein is CASSAGQGGYTEAFF. CDR3 nucleotide sequence: TGTGCCAGCTCTGCGGGGCAGGGTGGTTACACTGAAGCTTTCTTT. The gene calls are TRBV18 and TRBJ1-1; D might be TRBD1 (5 bases). This CDR3 has 15 amino acids. V was clipped by 6 bases and J by 3 bases, with 17 bases between them. Germline CDR1 and CDR2: KGHSH and LQKENI.

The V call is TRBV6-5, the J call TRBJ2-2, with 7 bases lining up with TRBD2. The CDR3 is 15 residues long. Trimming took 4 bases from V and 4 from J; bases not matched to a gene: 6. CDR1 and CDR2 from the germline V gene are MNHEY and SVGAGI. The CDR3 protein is CASSFAGVGTGELFF. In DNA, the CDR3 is TGTGCCAGCAGTTTTGCGGGAGTGGGCACCGGGGAGCTGTTTTTT.

CDR3 in DNA: TGTGCCAGCAGCTTAGGGCAGGGGAATGAAAAACTGTTTTTT. Its protein is CASSLGQGNEKLFF. The chain has TRBV11-2 and TRBJ1-4, with D possibly TRBD1 on 6 matching bases. Per germline, CDR1 SGHAT and CDR2 FQNNGV. The CDR3 runs 14 residues. Deletions cut 1 base from V and 5 bases from J, with 8 bases between. Complete variable domain (other parts from reference TRBV11-2 and TRBJ1-4): EAGVAQSPRYKIIEKRQSVAFWCNPISGHATLYWYQQILGQGPKLLIQFQNNGVVDDSQLPKDRFSAERLKGVDSTLKIQPAKLEDSAVYLCASSLGQGNEKLFFGSGTQLSVL.